The T cell receptor (beta chain) under discussion was sequenced for a study of blood T cells in healthy people across ages. Study-level results: Diversity estimated from one million T cells was considered an underestimate.

The individuals who served as donors were healthy Caucasians living in Russia, aged roughly 6 to 95. Donors gave roughly 10 milliliters of peripheral blood apiece. It was with a sample-barcoded 5' primer and a J-beta primer mix that a second PCR of roughly 7 to 12 cycles was run. A single record per CDR3 protein comes from TCRdb applying MiXCR to the 5' RACE reads. The sample shows around 800,000 distinct CDR3 sequences, around 25% of them seen only once. The length of the CDR3 is 15 residues. Trimming at V came to 5 bases and at J to 2 bases, leaving 6 bases not matched to a gene. CDR1 and CDR2 (germline): DFQATT, SNEGSKA (reference sequence). The table lists this clonotype with a few counts. The antigen is not known. In addition, the sample was reused for a study of T cells of mothers and their children.

The sample comprised blood. This rearrangement joins TRBV20-1 to TRBJ2-7; 13 bases are shared with TRBD2. The TCR comes from a boy aged 10-17 years in good health. CDR3 sequence reads: CSAGTSGASTYEQYF. The DNA of the CDR3 is TGCAGTGCTGGGACTAGCGGGGCATCTACCTACGAGCAGTACTTC.